A selection of T cell receptor beta chains follows, all from one sample in a study of vaccination effects on CD4 cells after COVID-19. The antigens of these receptors remain unknown. Sequencing used immunoSEQ multiplex PCR; TCRdb keeps in-frame clones, though not all of them. The table has some 60,000 clones, under 85% seen once. Source: CD4+ T cells from PBMCs cultured without peptide, taken after COVID-19 vaccination. These receptors came from a human donor who received a COVID-19 vaccine. Both conserved end residues are part of each CDR3. The D gene is left open where the match is weak. Clone sizes are given selectively: once, few, many, or a class where the clone is expanded.

>NA|NA|TRBJ1-1|TRBV7-2
TGTGCCAGCAGCTTTGGTGGGATGAACACTGAAGCTTTCTTT
CASSFGGMNTEAFF
>NA|NA|TRBJ1-6|TRBV30
TGTGCCTGGAGTGTAAGGGCCGATTCACCCCTCCACTTT
CAWSVRADSPLHF
>NA|NA|TRBJ1-1|TRBV5-1
TGCGCCAGCAGCTTGTCGGGTTCGAACACTGAAGCTTTCTTT
CASSLSGSNTEAFF
>NA|NA|TRBJ2-6|TRBV5-1
TGCGCCAGCAGCTTGCCGGACCCTGGGGCCAACGTCCTGACTTTC
CASSLPDPGANVLTF
>NA|once|TRBJ2-3|TRBV19
TGTGCCAGTAGTATAGACAGGGGCGATACGCAGTATTTT
CASSIDRGDTQYF
>TRBD2|few|TRBJ2-5|TRBV6-5
TGTGCCAGCAGATTCACTAGCGGGTCCCGGGAGACCCAGTACTTC
CASRFTSGSRETQYF
>NA|NA|TRBJ1-1|TRBV29-1
TGCAGCGTCTCTCCGGCCGGGGAAGCCACCTTTGAAGCTTTCTTT
CSVSPAGEATFEAFF
>TRBD1|NA|TRBJ2-7|TRBV19
TGTGCCAGTAGTACGACAGGGGACGAGCAGTACTTC
CASSTTGDEQYF
>NA|NA|TRBJ1-5|TRBV19
TGTGCCAGTAGTTTACAGGGTTACAATCAGCCCCAGCATTTT
CASSLQGYNQPQHF
>NA|NA|TRBJ2-3|TRBV4-3
TGCGCCAGCAGCCAAGCAGAAGGGGCTAGCACAGATACGCAGTATTTT
CASSQAEGASTDTQYF
>TRBD1|NA|TRBJ1-1|TRBV19
TGTGCCAGCGCCGACAGGGGAGGAACTGAAGCTTTCTTT
CASADRGGTEAFF
>TRBD1|NA|TRBJ2-5|TRBV7-7
TGTGCTAGCAGCCCTGGACGGGGCACAGGGGGCAGAGAGACCCAGTACTTC
CASSPGRGTGGRETQYF
>NA|NA|TRBJ2-2|TRBV28
TGTGCCAGCAGTTTGGGGGTAGGGGGGACGACCGGGGAGCTGTTTTTT
CASSLGVGGTTGELFF
>TRBD2|few|TRBJ2-1|TRBV3-1/TRBV3-2
TGTGCCAGCAGCCAGTTTGAGAGTAGCGGGGGGACCGAGCAGTTCTTC
CASSQFESSGGTEQFF
>TRBD2|NA|TRBJ2-3|TRBV12-3/TRBV12-4
TGTGCCAGCAGCCTGGGGGGGGAAGATACGCAGTATTTT
CASSLGGEDTQYF
>NA|few|TRBJ1-2|TRBV18
TGTGCCAGCTCACCACAGGGTCCTAACTATGGCTACACCTTC
CASSPQGPNYGYTF
>NA|NA|TRBJ2-5|TRBV7-9
TGTGCCAGCAGCTTATTCTCCCGCCAAGAGACCCAGTACTTC
CASSLFSRQETQYF
>NA|NA|TRBJ2-3|TRBV27
TGTGCCAGCAGAACTATCCGGGACCTCCCCACAGATACGCAGTATTTT
CASRTIRDLPTDTQYF
>NA|NA|TRBJ2-3|TRBV3-1/TRBV3-2
TGTGCCAGCAGCTTTACCCAGGGACCCCGTAGCACAGATACGCAGTATTTT
CASSFTQGPRSTDTQYF
>TRBD2|NA|TRBJ2-7|TRBV7-8
TGTGCCAGCAGCTTAGCTAGCGGGGGAGTTTACGAGCAGTACTTC
CASSLASGGVYEQYF
>NA|once|TRBJ1-6|TRBV7-2
TGTGCCAGCAGCCACCCGGGGGGGTCACCCCTCCACTTT
CASSHPGGSPLHF
>NA|NA|TRBJ1-1|TRBV18
TGTGCCAGCTCACCTTATTGGGACTTTCGACGGGTCAACACTGAAGCTTTCTTT
CASSPYWDFRRVNTEAFF
>TRBD1|few|TRBJ1-3|TRBV11-2
TGTGCCAGCAGCTCCGAGGGGGCCGCTGGAAACACCATATATTTT
CASSSEGAAGNTIYF
>TRBD1|NA|TRBJ1-1|TRBV18
TGTGCCAGCTCACCAGGGACAGGGGGCAGGAACACTGAAGCTTTCTTT
CASSPGTGGRNTEAFF
>NA|NA|TRBJ1-2|TRBV12-3/TRBV12-4
TGTGCCAGCAGACAGGGTAGAGTCGATGGCTACACCTTC
CASRQGRVDGYTF
>NA|NA|TRBJ1-2|TRBV29-1
TGCAGCGCAAAAGAGGGAGCTAACTATGGCTACACCTTC
CSAKEGANYGYTF